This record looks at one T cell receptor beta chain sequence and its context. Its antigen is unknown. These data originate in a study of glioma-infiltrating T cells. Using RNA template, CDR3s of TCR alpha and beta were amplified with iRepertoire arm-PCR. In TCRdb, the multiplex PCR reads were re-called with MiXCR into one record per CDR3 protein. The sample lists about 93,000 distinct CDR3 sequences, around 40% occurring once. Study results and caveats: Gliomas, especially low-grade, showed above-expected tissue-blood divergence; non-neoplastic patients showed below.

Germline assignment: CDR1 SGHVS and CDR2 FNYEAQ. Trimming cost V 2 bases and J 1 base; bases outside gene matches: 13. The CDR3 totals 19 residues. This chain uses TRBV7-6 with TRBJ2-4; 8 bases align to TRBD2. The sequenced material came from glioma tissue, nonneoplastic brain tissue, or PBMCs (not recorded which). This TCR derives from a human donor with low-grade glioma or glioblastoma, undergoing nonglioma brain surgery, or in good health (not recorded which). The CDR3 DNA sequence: TGTGCCAGCAGCTTAACGAGACTAGCGTGCGCGGGGGCCAAAAACATTCAGTACTTC. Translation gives CASSLTRLACAGAKNIQYF.